Listed below are T cell receptor beta chains from one sample, sequenced in a study of response to subunit inactivated influenza vaccine. One entry per CDR3 protein, called by TCRdb with MiXCR from the RT-PCR reads. The table lists 650,000 to 700,000 distinct CDR3 sequences, about 15% of them singletons, with under 14% in the top ten. Sequences were derived from PBMCs from blood, sampled 12 days after vaccination. The receptor source for this set is a man aged 45-65 years who received an inactivated influenza vaccine. CDR3s include the opening cysteine and the closing phenylalanine or tryptophan. D genes are given only for firm matches. Rows give clone size only sometimes, using once, few, many, or a class for an expanded clone.

cdr3_length	v_call	clone_size	d_call	j_call	cdr3_nt	cdr3_aa
12	TRBV29-1	few	.	TRBJ2-5	TGCAGCGTGGGTCCGGGAAGAGAGACCCAGTACTTC	CSVGPGRETQYF
14	TRBV20-1	.	.	TRBJ2-7	TGCAGTGCTAGAGAGATAACTAGCTGGTACGAGCAGTACTTC	CSAREITSWYEQYF
16	TRBV27	.	.	TRBJ2-7	TGTGCCAGCAGTTTAAGGGGTCAGGCCCACTCCTACGAGCAGTACTTC	CASSLRGQAHSYEQYF
17	TRBV4-3	.	TRBD2	TRBJ2-1	TGCGCCAGCAGCCAGTCGGGACTAGCGAGTTCCTACAATGAGCAGTTCTTC	CASSQSGLASSYNEQFF
14	TRBV10-1	.	.	TRBJ2-7	TGCGCCAGCAGTGAGGGGGACGGCTCCTACGAGCAGTACTTC	CASSEGDGSYEQYF
14	TRBV7-9	.	.	TRBJ1-1	TGTGCCAGCAGCGCCGGGACAACGAACACTGAAGCTTTCTTT	CASSAGTTNTEAFF
19	TRBV20-1	.	TRBD2	TRBJ2-7	TGCAGTGCTACATCCGGGACAGCGACTAGCGGGAGGGCCTTCGGAGAGCAGTACTTC	CSATSGTATSGRAFGEQYF
16	TRBV24-1	.	.	TRBJ2-1	TGTGCCACCAGTGATTCAGTTCCAAGCTCCTACAATGAGCAGTTCTTC	CATSDSVPSSYNEQFF
16	TRBV15	few	.	TRBJ2-5	TGTGCCACCAGCCGCAAAAGTTCCAGGGTTGGGGAGACCCAGTACTTC	CATSRKSSRVGETQYF
14	TRBV20-1	few	.	TRBJ2-5	TGCAGTGCTAGGGCGGGGCCCGTATGGGAGACCCAGTACTTC	CSARAGPVWETQYF
15	TRBV10-3	many	.	TRBJ2-5	TGTGCCATCAGTGGTGCTGGGGACCCTCCGGGGACCCAGTACTTC	CAISGAGDPPGTQYF
14	TRBV12-3/TRBV12-4	few	TRBD1	TRBJ2-7	TGTGCCAGCAGGTCGACAGGGGGGAACTACGAGCAGTACTTC	CASRSTGGNYEQYF
15	TRBV27	.	TRBD1	TRBJ1-5	TGTGCGAGTTCACACTTCGGGACAGTTAATCAGCCCCAGCATTTT	CASSHFGTVNQPQHF
16	TRBV7-8	.	.	TRBJ2-2	TGTGCCAGCAGCACTCCATGGCGGTTGAACACCGGGGAGCTGTTTTTT	CASSTPWRLNTGELFF
14	TRBV11-2	.	TRBD1	TRBJ2-2	TGTGCCAGCAGCTTCAACAGGGGTACCGGGGAGCTGTTTTTT	CASSFNRGTGELFF
15	TRBV7-8	few	.	TRBJ1-1	TGTGCCAGCAGCTTAGAGGCAGGGACCAGGGGTGAAGCTTTCTTT	CASSLEAGTRGEAFF
11	TRBV3-1	few	.	TRBJ1-4	TGTGCCAGCAGCTCCACATGGAAACTGTTTTTT	CASSSTWKLFF
16	TRBV20-1	many	TRBD2	TRBJ2-3	TGCAGTGCTAGAGTACTAGCGGGATCACAGAAAGATACGCAGTATTTT	CSARVLAGSQKDTQYF
13	TRBV12-3/TRBV12-4	many	.	TRBJ1-5	TGTGCCAGCACCCTAGGTTGGAATCAGCCCCAGCATTTT	CASTLGWNQPQHF
14	TRBV27	few	.	TRBJ2-7	TGTGCCAGCGGGCCAGCAGGGGTAGGCTACGAGCAGTACTTC	CASGPAGVGYEQYF
12	TRBV29-1	few	.	TRBJ2-2	TGCAGCGTTCAGGGAAACACCGGGGAGCTGTTTTTT	CSVQGNTGELFF
14	TRBV7-8	many	TRBD1	TRBJ2-5	TGTGCCAGCAGTTTAGACAGGGCACAAGAGACCCAGTACTTC	CASSLDRAQETQYF
16	TRBV15	few	TRBD1	TRBJ2-7	TGTGCCACCAGCGGAGGGCCGACAGGGGGTCCCTACGAGCAGTACTTC	CATSGGPTGGPYEQYF
14	TRBV7-8	.	.	TRBJ1-4	TGTGCCAGCAGCTTAAGGTTTAGGGAAGGGAAACTGTTTTTT	CASSLRFREGKLFF
14	TRBV2	.	.	TRBJ2-7	TGTGCCAGCAGTGAGGGACCGAGCGAGATCGAGCAGTACTTC	CASSEGPSEIEQYF
13	TRBV20-1	.	TRBD1	TRBJ1-1	TGCAGTGCTTTGGACAGGTTGAACACTGAAGCTTTCTTT	CSALDRLNTEAFF
15	TRBV28	many	TRBD2	TRBJ2-1	TGTGCCAGCAGTTTAGGGCGGGAGATCTACAATGAGCAGTTCTTC	CASSLGREIYNEQFF
15	TRBV7-8	.	TRBD1	TRBJ2-7	TGTGCCAGCAGCTGGGGGGACAGGGGGACCCACGAGCAGTACTTC	CASSWGDRGTHEQYF
15	TRBV5-1	.	TRBD1	TRBJ2-1	TGCGCCAGCAGCTATAACAGGGGGCCGTGGGATGAGCAGTTCTTC	CASSYNRGPWDEQFF
13	TRBV29-1	few	.	TRBJ2-2	TGCAGCTTCAAGGTCAGGGCCACCGGGGAGCTGTTTTTT	CSFKVRATGELFF
15	TRBV5-1	many	TRBD1	TRBJ1-2	TGCGCCAGCAACCCGACAGGGGGCAAAAACTATGGCTACACCTTC	CASNPTGGKNYGYTF
16	TRBV3-1	few	.	TRBJ2-1	TGTGCCAGCAGCCAAGCCGGGGGTCGGACTTACAATGAGCAGTTCTTC	CASSQAGGRTYNEQFF
14	TRBV15	.	.	TRBJ2-5	TGTGCCACCAGCTTGGGGGGGCACCAGGAGACCCAGTACTTC	CATSLGGHQETQYF
13	TRBV4-1	few	.	TRBJ2-1	TGCGCCAGCAGCCGAGAGCTAGCCAATGAGCAGTTCTTC	CASSRELANEQFF
13	TRBV7-9	.	.	TRBJ2-2	TGTGCCAGCAGCTCCTTAAAGACCGGGGAGCTGTTTTTT	CASSSLKTGELFF
17	TRBV5-1	.	TRBD1	TRBJ2-2	TGCGCCAGCTCGATTATAACGGGACAGGGGGGCACCGGGGAGCTGTTTTTT	CASSIITGQGGTGELFF
14	TRBV7-2	.	.	TRBJ2-2	TGTGCCAGCACCCCAGCGAATAGGGCCGGGGAGCTGTTTTTT	CASTPANRAGELFF
14	TRBV6-1	few	.	TRBJ1-1	TGTGCCAGCCGCGCAGGGGATGGAGTAACTGAAGCTTTCTTT	CASRAGDGVTEAFF
13	TRBV12-3/TRBV12-4	few	TRBD1	TRBJ1-5	TGTGCCAGCAGTCAAGGGGGCGAACAGCCCCAGCATTTT	CASSQGGEQPQHF
17	TRBV20-1	.	TRBD1	TRBJ2-2	TGCAGTGCTAGCAGGACAGGGCGAGCGATTGGTGCCGGGGAGCTGTTTTTT	CSASRTGRAIGAGELFF